Sequencing of this T cell receptor (beta chain) was carried out in a study of patients and donors after allogeneic stem cell transplantation. This clonotype was detected a few times. In TCRdb, the RT-PCR reads were re-called with MiXCR into one record per CDR3 protein. The sample shows about a million distinct CDR3 sequences, under 20% of them seen only once. The V and J ends lost 5 bases and 6 bases, in that order; junction bases with no gene match: 8. The CDR3 is 15 amino acids. CDR1 is SEHNR and CDR2 is FQNEAQ in the germline V gene (reference sequence). The chain combines TRBV7-9 with TRBJ2-1; 9 positions agree with TRBD1. This receptor was obtained from a human donor who was either an allogeneic HSCT recipient or a stem cell or donor lymphocyte infusion donor (not recorded which). It is not recorded whose cells these are; they may come from a transplant donor. Sequencing was carried out using blood, either unsorted or a sorted T cell fraction (not recorded which). CDR3 residues: CASSPGQGSSNEQFF. The CDR3 nucleotides are TGTGCCAGCAGCCCGGGACAGGGCTCCAGCAATGAGCAGTTCTTC.